Sequencing of this T cell receptor beta chain was carried out in a study of cytomegalovirus exposure and HLA in healthy donors. Primers included in the PCR were 60 Vbeta and 13 Jbeta primers. Here immunoSEQ multiplex PCR was the method, and the copy in TCRdb shows in-frame clones only, minus some. The sample includes some 200,000 clones, around 89% of them seen just once. Healthy bone marrow donors made up the donor group. The CDR3 has 15 amino acids. Trimming removed 10 bases from V and 4 bases from J; junction bases left unmatched: 15. Germline CDR1 LNHDA, CDR2 SQIVND (reference sequence). This clone has a single count. The antigen is not known. Study results and caveats: There were reportedly fewer N-insertions in an Asian-associated ancestry cluster than the roughly 610-donor mean, in a later analysis. Analysis performed later found more than 15,000 TCR beta sequences associated with HLA alleles at 0.05 false discovery rate.

The TCR sequence derives from a woman aged 18 to 35 in good health and CMV-seronegative. What was sequenced was PBMCs. This sequence joins TRBV19 and TRBJ1-2; 7 bases match TRBD1. CDR3 loop: CATQGDSLNRYGYTF. Written as DNA, the CDR3 is TGTGCCACCCAGGGGGACAGTCTCAACCGCTATGGCTACACCTTC.